This T cell receptor (beta chain) was captured in a study of cytomegalovirus exposure and HLA in healthy donors. Study as a whole: Within an early data release were around 80 million unique TCRs drawn from HLA-typed donors. The study's findings and limits: HLA alleles were associated with roughly 17,000 TCR beta sequences in a later analysis at 0.05 false discovery rate. Available immune exposure information was restricted to CMV serostatus only.

60 Vbeta and 13 Jbeta primers were used in PCR. The protocol was immunoSEQ multiplex PCR, while the TCRdb copy is restricted to in-frame clones and leaves out a portion. The table has about 250,000 clones, 85% to 95% seen once. As for this clone: Its cognate antigen is unknown.

V shed 6 bases and J shed 6 bases, with 9 bases lying between them. The CDR3 spans 12 residues. Germline V CDR1 and CDR2: SNHLY, FYNNEI. Although they were nominally healthy when sampled, donors likely had unrecorded immune exposures. The chain links TRBV2 to TRBJ1-5; D may be TRBD1 (5 bases). Sequences were obtained from PBMCs. The TCR originated in a girl aged 2-10 years in good health and CMV-seronegative. CDR3: CASRSGVQPQHF. The CDR3 DNA reads TGTGCCAGCAGGTCGGGGGTTCAGCCCCAGCATTTT.